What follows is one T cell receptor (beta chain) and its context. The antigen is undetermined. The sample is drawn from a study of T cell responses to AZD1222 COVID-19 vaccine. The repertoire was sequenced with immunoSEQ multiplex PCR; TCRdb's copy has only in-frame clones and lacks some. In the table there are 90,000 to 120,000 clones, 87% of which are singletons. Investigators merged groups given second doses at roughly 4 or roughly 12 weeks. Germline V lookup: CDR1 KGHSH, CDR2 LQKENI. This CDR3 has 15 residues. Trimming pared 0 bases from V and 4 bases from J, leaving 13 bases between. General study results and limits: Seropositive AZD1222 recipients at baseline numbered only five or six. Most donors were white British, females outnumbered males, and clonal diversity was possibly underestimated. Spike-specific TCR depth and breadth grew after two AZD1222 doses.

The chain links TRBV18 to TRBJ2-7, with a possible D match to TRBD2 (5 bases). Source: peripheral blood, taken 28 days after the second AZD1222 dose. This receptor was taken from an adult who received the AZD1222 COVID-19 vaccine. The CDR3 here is CASSPPYDGKYEQYF. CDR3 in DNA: TGTGCCAGCTCACCACCGTACGACGGGAAGTACGAGCAGTACTTC.